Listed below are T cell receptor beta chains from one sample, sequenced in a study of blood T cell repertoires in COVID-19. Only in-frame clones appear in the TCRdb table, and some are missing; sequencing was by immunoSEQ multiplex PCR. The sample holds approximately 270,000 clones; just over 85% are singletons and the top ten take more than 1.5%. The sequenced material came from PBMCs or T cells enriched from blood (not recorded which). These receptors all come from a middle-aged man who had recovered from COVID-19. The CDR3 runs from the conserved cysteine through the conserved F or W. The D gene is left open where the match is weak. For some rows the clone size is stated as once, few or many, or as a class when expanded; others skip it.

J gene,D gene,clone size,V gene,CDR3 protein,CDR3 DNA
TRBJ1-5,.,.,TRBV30,CAWRGEVDSNQPQHF,TGTGCCTGGAGGGGAGAAGTGGACAGCAATCAGCCCCAGCATTTT
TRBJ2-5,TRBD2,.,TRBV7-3,CASSDTGLAGGKTQYF,TGTGCCAGCAGCGACACTGGACTAGCGGGGGGCAAGACCCAGTACTTC
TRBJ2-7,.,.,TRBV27,CASSSTYEQYF,TGTGCCAGCAGTTCCACCTACGAGCAGTACTTC
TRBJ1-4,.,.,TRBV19,CASSIARSHLNEKLFF,TGTGCCAGTAGTATAGCTCGATCACACCTTAATGAAAAACTGTTTTTT
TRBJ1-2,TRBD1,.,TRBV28,CASSDTYIQGAKPYGYTF,TGTGCCAGCAGTGACACCTACATACAGGGGGCGAAACCCTATGGCTACACCTTC
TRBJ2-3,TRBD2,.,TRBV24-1,CATSDGGGLTDTQYF,TGTGCCACCAGTGATGGCGGGGGTCTCACAGATACGCAGTATTTT
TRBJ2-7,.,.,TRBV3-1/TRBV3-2,CASSPRSAGIYEQYF,TGTGCCAGCAGCCCCCGAAGTGCAGGGATCTACGAGCAGTACTTC
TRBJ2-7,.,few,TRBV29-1,CSALGADSPYEQYF,TGCAGCGCCCTTGGAGCGGATTCACCCTACGAGCAGTACTTC
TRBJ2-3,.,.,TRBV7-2,CASSLAGESADTQYF,TGTGCCAGCAGCTTAGCGGGAGAGTCAGCAGATACGCAGTATTTT
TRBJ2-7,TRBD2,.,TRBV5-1,CASSPGLAGGDEQYF,TGCGCCAGCAGCCCGGGACTAGCGGGAGGAGACGAGCAGTACTTC
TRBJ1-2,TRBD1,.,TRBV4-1,CASSQEYYRGGGYTF,TGCGCCAGCAGCCAAGAATACTACAGGGGAGGCGGCTACACCTTC
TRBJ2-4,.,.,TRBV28,CASTFGSSLGADIQYF,TGTGCCAGCACTTTCGGCAGCAGCCTAGGCGCGGACATTCAGTACTTC
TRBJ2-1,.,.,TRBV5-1,CASSLAITFNEQFF,TGCGCCAGCAGCTTGGCCATCACTTTTAATGAGCAGTTCTTC
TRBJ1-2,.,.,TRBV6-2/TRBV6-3,CASSRAGLIYGYTF,TGTGCCAGCAGCAGAGCGGGACTGATCTATGGCTACACCTTC
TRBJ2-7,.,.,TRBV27,CASSSPAYEQYF,TGTGCCAGCAGTTCTCCCGCCTACGAGCAGTACTTC
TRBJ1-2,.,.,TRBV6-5,CASSTTAGDYGYTF,TGTGCCAGCAGCACGACGGCAGGGGACTATGGCTACACCTTC
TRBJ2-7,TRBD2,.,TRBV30,CALTGGPTHYEQYF,TGTGCTCTCACGGGGGGACCGACCCACTACGAGCAGTACTTC
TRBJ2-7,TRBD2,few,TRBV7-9,CASSLATSGYEQYF,TGTGCCAGCAGCTTAGCGACTAGCGGCTACGAGCAGTACTTC
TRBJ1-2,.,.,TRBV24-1,CATRIYCGYTF,TGTGCCACCCGCATCTATTGTGGCTACACCTTC
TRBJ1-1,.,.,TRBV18,CASSPRTGAEAFF,TGTGCCAGCTCACCACGCACCGGTGCTGAAGCTTTCTTT
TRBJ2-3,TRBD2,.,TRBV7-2,CASSLNSLAGAVADTQYF,TGTGCCAGCAGCTTAAATTCTCTAGCGGGAGCTGTGGCAGATACGCAGTATTTT
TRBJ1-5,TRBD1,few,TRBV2,CASGQGVQPQHF,TGTGCGAGCGGGCAGGGGGTTCAGCCCCAGCATTTT
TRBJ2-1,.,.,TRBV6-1,CASSEALQGYNEQFF,TGTGCCAGCAGTGAAGCCTTACAGGGCTACAATGAGCAGTTCTTC
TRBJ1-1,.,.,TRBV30,CAWSGGFGNTEAFF,TGTGCCTGGAGTGGAGGGTTTGGGAACACTGAAGCTTTCTTT
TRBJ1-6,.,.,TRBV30,CAWRLPGGLTPSPLHF,TGTGCCTGGAGGCTTCCCGGGGGTCTAACCCCTTCACCCCTCCACTTT
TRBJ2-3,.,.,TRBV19,CASKGLTSTDTQYF,TGTGCCAGTAAGGGGTTAACTAGCACAGATACGCAGTATTTT
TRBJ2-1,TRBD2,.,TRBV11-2,CASSSRLAGAEEQFF,TGTGCCAGCAGCTCTCGACTAGCGGGGGCGGAAGAGCAGTTCTTC
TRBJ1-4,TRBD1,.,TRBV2,CASAREGTGDEKLFF,TGTGCCAGCGCGCGGGAGGGGACAGGGGACGAAAAACTGTTTTTT
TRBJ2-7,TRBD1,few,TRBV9,CASSVGPGGYYEQYF,TGTGCCAGCAGCGTAGGCCCAGGGGGCTACTACGAGCAGTACTTC
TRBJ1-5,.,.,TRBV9,CASTLGDLGGPQHF,TGTGCCAGCACCTTGGGGGACTTAGGAGGGCCCCAGCATTTT
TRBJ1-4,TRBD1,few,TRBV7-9,CASSFQGANEKLFF,TGTGCCAGCAGCTTCCAGGGGGCGAATGAAAAACTGTTTTTT
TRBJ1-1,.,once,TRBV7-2,CASSLLQGRAEAFF,TGTGCCAGCAGCTTACTCCAGGGGAGGGCTGAAGCTTTCTTT
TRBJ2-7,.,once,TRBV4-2,CASSQEYAAKQYF,TGTGCCAGCAGCCAAGAGTACGCTGCGAAGCAGTACTTC
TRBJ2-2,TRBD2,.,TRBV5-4,CASSTQGLQFAGELFF,TGTGCCAGCAGCACCCAGGGACTACAGTTTGCCGGGGAGCTGTTTTTT
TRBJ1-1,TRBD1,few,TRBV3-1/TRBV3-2,CASSLWGQMNTEAFF,TGTGCCAGCAGCCTATGGGGACAGATGAACACTGAAGCTTTCTTT
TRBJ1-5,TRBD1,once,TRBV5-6,CASSLAGTGGVEPQHF,TGTGCCAGCAGCTTGGCCGGGACAGGGGGCGTTGAGCCCCAGCATTTT
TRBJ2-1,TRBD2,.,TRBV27,CASSFTPGLANEQFF,TGTGCCAGCAGTTTTACCCCGGGACTAGCGAATGAGCAGTTCTTC
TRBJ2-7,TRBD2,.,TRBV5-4,CASSPRAAGGFSYEQYF,TGTGCCAGCAGCCCGAGGGCGGCGGGAGGTTTCTCCTACGAGCAGTACTTC
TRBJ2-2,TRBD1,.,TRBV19,CASSNFGQGDTGELFF,TGTGCCAGTAGTAACTTTGGGCAGGGGGACACCGGGGAGCTGTTTTTT
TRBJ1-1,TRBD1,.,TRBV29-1,CSVEDRGTEAFF,TGCAGCGTTGAAGACAGGGGGACTGAAGCTTTCTTT
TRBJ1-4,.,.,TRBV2,CASKGGQVEKLFF,TGTGCCAGCAAGGGGGGGCAGGTTGAAAAACTGTTTTTT
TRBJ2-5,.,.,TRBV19,CASSIGGTVQETQYF,TGTGCCAGTAGTATCGGAGGGACGGTGCAAGAGACCCAGTACTTC
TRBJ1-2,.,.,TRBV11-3,CASSQGGGGYTF,TGTGCCAGCAGCCAAGGGGGAGGGGGCTACACCTTC
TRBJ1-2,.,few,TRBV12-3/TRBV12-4,CASSLGGDFSYTF,TGTGCCAGCAGTTTAGGGGGGGATTTCAGCTACACCTTC
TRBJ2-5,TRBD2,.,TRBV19,CASSLLAGGETQYF,TGTGCCAGTAGCCTACTAGCGGGGGGTGAGACCCAGTACTTC
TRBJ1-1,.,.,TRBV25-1,CASSDLAGIVTEAFF,TGTGCCAGCAGTGATTTGGCAGGGATTGTCACTGAAGCTTTCTTT
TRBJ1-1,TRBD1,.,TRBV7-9,CASSLGPRGRNTEAFF,TGTGCCAGCAGCTTAGGACCCAGGGGGCGGAACACTGAAGCTTTCTTT
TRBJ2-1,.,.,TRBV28,CASNEGRGGIWEQFF,TGTGCCAGTAATGAGGGGCGGGGTGGAATTTGGGAGCAGTTCTTC
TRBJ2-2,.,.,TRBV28,CASSLAPAGTNTGELFF,TGTGCCAGCAGTTTGGCCCCGGCAGGGACGAACACCGGGGAGCTGTTTTTT
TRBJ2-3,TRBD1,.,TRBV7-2,CASSLGRARGRGHADTQYF,TGTGCCAGCAGCTTAGGTCGCGCCAGGGGGCGCGGGCATGCAGATACGCAGTATTTT
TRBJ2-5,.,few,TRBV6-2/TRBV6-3,CASSRTPDSGETQYF,TGTGCCAGCAGTAGAACACCAGACAGTGGAGAGACCCAGTACTTC
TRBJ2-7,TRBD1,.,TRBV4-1,CASSQTGTAFYEQYF,TGCGCCAGCAGCCAAACTGGGACAGCATTTTACGAGCAGTACTTC